Shown below are 20 T cell receptor beta chains from a single sample sequenced in a study of Tregs in tolerant kidney transplant recipients. Related graft donors supplied nonmyeloablative bone marrow transplants, and mixed chimerism was transient. The assay was immunoSEQ multiplex PCR, and TCRdb's table has in-frame clones only and misses some. The repertoire holds over 70,000 clones, with around 90% as singletons. The specimen was CD4+ T cells from blood (PBMCs), collected 24 months after the transplant. The receptors stem from a human patient who received a combined kidney and bone marrow transplant. The graft donor may account for some of the T cells.

The chain couples TRBV7-9 to TRBJ1-4; 9 positions agree with TRBD1. Trimming at V came to 5 bases and at J to 5 bases, leaving 9 bases not matched to a gene. The CDR3 runs to 16 residues. Germline V gives CDR1 SEHNR, CDR2 FQNEAQ (reference sequence). CDR3 in DNA: TGTGCCAGCAGCATCTCCGGGACAGGGAAAAATGAAAAACTGTTTTTT. Translation gives CASSISGTGKNEKLFF.

The chain joins TRBV6-6 to TRBJ2-3; TRBD2 agrees at 10 bases. The J segment lost 4 bases and the V segment lost 5 bases, leaving 3 bases of the junction unmatched. The CDR3 has 14 residues. CDR1 and CDR2 (germline): MNHNY, SVGAGI (reference sequence). The CDR3 spells CASSKREGADTQYF. CDR3 nucleotide sequence: TGTGCCAGCAGTAAGCGGGAGGGTGCAGATACGCAGTATTTT.

The genes are TRBV5-1 and TRBJ2-3, with D tentatively TRBD2 (5 bases). The CDR3 length is 13 residues. V lost 5 bases, J lost 4 bases, and 11 bases lay in between. The germline gives CDR1 SGHRS, CDR2 YFSETQ. The CDR3 region has the DNA TGCGCCAGCAGGAGGGCAGCCTCAGATACGCAGTATTTT. It yields the protein CASRRAASDTQYF.

Only one count was recorded for this clone. The chain joins TRBV7-2 to TRBJ2-7; 8 positions match TRBD2. The CDR3 extends over 15 amino acids. Germline CDR1 is SGHTA and CDR2 is FQGNSA. With V trimmed by 3 bases and J by 7 bases, 11 bases remained unmatched. CDR3 in DNA: TGTGCCAGCAGCTTTAGGTACGGGGGGGCCGTAGAGCAGTACTTC. Amino acid sequence: CASSFRYGGAVEQYF.

This rearrangement joins TRBV9 to TRBJ2-3; 10 bases align to TRBD1. Losses at the gene ends were 1 base for V and 1 base for J; bases not matched to a gene: 3. The CDR3 is 16 amino acids. CDR1 and CDR2 (germline): SGDLS, YYNGEE. The DNA for the CDR3 is TGTGCCAGCAGCGTAACCGGGACAGGGGGCACAGATACGCAGTATTTT. Amino acid sequence: CASSVTGTGGTDTQYF. Supplemented by reference TRBV9 and TRBJ2-3, the full variable domain reads DSGVTQTPKHLITATGQRVTLRCSPRSGDLSVYWYQQSLDQGLQFLIQYYNGEERAKGNILERFSAQQFPDLHSELNLSSLELGDSALYFCASSVTGTGGTDTQYFGPGTRLTVL.

J is TRBJ2-3 and V is TRBV15; 8 bases fit TRBD2. Trimming cost V 5 bases and J 7 bases; bases outside gene matches: 17. CDR1 is LNHNV, CDR2 YYDKDF, per germline (reference sequence). The CDR3 runs 17 residues. The CDR3 here is CATSRDPSGSIGNTQYF. CDR3 nucleotides: TGTGCCACCAGCCGCGATCCCAGCGGGAGTATCGGGAATACGCAGTATTTT.

The DNA of the CDR3 is TGTGCCAGCACGAATGGACACCCATCGGGCTACACCTTC. Amino acid sequence: CASTNGHPSGYTF. J is TRBJ1-2 and V is TRBV11-3, with TRBD1 as a possible D gene (5 bases). The CDR3 has 13 amino acids. CDR1 and CDR2 (germline): SGHNT, YENEEA. V lost 7 bases to trimming and J lost 8 bases, with 17 bases between them.

This clone was seen a single time. The chain is built from TRBV30 and TRBJ1-2; 7 bases map to TRBD1. Germline CDR1 and CDR2: GTSNPN and SVGIG (reference sequence). The ends lost 0 bases at V and 8 bases at J; junction bases unmatched: 12. The CDR3 is 15 amino acids. DNA of the CDR3: TGTGCCTGGAGTGTACACCCCTCGACAGGGATGGGCTACACCTTC. Its translation: CAWSVHPSTGMGYTF.

In DNA form, the CDR3 reads TGCGCCAGCAGCGGCGGGGAGGGGGAAGGCTACACCTTC. As protein: CASSGGEGEGYTF. This sequence joins TRBV5-1 and TRBJ1-2, with D possibly TRBD1 on 6 matching bases. Germline-derived CDR1 and CDR2 are SGHRS and YFSETQ. The ends were cut back, 4 bases at V and 8 bases at J, with 15 bases in the middle. The CDR3 is 13 residues long.

This sequence joins TRBV10-2 and TRBJ2-3, with a tentative D call TRBD2 (5 bases). Per the germline V gene, CDR1 is WSHSY and CDR2 is SAAADI. The V and J ends lost 4 bases and 0 bases respectively, with 8 bases between them. The CDR3 spans 14 residues. The CDR3 DNA reads as TGCGCCAGCAGTGTAAGGACTAGCACAGATACGCAGTATTTT. It is translated as CASSVRTSTDTQYF.

This clone showed up just once. The CDR3 loop reads CAWTPGSGIGFWQFF. The CDR3 DNA sequence: TGTGCCTGGACCCCAGGCTCCGGGATCGGGTTTTGGCAGTTCTTC. This chain uses TRBV30 with TRBJ2-1, with a possible D match to TRBD2 (5 bases). Germline V CDR1 and CDR2: GTSNPN, SVGIG (reference sequence). The CDR3 has 15 residues. V lost 4 bases and J 12 bases, leaving 25 bases between the germline ends.

This chain joins TRBV18 and TRBJ1-1; possible D gene TRBD1, 5 bases. Germline loops: CDR1 KGHSH, CDR2 LQKENI. The CDR3 extends over 15 amino acids. With 6 bases removed from V and 1 base from J, the gap between germline ends came to 15 bases. CDR3 coding DNA: TGTGCCAGCTCTCCGAGCCAGACAGCGAACACTGAAGCTTTCTTT. Amino acids: CASSPSQTANTEAFF.

The rearrangement joins TRBV27 to TRBJ2-1; TRBD2 matches at 13 bases. The CDR3 totals 18 residues. Germline V gene data show CDR1 as MNHEY and CDR2 as SMNVEV (reference sequence). Trimming removed 4 bases from V and 4 bases from J; junction bases left unmatched: 10. CDR3 nucleotide sequence: TGTGCCAGCAGTTCCCCACTAGCGGGGGGGCCGAGGTACAATGAGCAGTTCTTC. As protein: CASSSPLAGGPRYNEQFF.

The chain couples TRBV19 to TRBJ2-7; the match to TRBD1 covers 12 bases. Trimming removed 3 bases from V and 7 bases from J; junction bases left unmatched: 13. Germline CDR1 and CDR2: LNHDA and SQIVND (reference sequence). The CDR3 runs to 17 residues. The CDR3 region is CASSILPSGDRGQEQYF. The CDR3 bases are TGTGCCAGTAGTATCCTCCCGTCCGGGGACAGGGGGCAAGAGCAGTACTTC.

The chain is built from TRBV14 and TRBJ2-2; 8 nucleotides align to TRBD1. Germline-derived CDR1 and CDR2 are SGHDN and FVKESK. V lost 6 bases, J lost 7 bases, and 7 bases stayed unmatched. CDR3 length: 14 amino acids. This CDR3 reads CASSLRTGFGELFF. The CDR3 DNA follows: TGTGCCAGCAGTCTGAGGACAGGGTTCGGGGAGCTGTTTTTT. Based on the CDR3 plus reference TRBV14 and TRBJ2-2, the full variable domain is EAGVTQFPSHSVIEKGQTVTLRCDPISGHDNLYWYRRVMGKEIKFLLHFVKESKQDESGMPNNRFLAERTGGTYSTLKVQPAELEDSGVYFCASSLRTGFGELFFGEGSRLTVL.

The chain has TRBV19 and TRBJ2-7; TRBD1 matches 9 bases. Germline CDR1 reads LNHDA; CDR2 reads SQIVND (reference sequence). CDR3 length equals 15 residues. V lost 1 base, J lost 4 bases, and 5 bases stayed unmatched. CDR3 residues: CASSIVSGTGYEQYF. DNA of the CDR3: TGTGCCAGTAGTATAGTGTCAGGGACAGGGTACGAGCAGTACTTC.

CDR3 nucleotide sequence: TGTGCCAGTACCCTCGGGAGGGAGGGTTCACCCCTCCACTTT. This sequence encodes CASTLGREGSPLHF. The chain uses TRBV19 and TRBJ1-6; D not resolved. The length of the CDR3 is 14 residues. V was trimmed by 7 bases and J by 9 bases, leaving 16 bases between them. Germline loops: CDR1 LNHDA, CDR2 SQIVND (reference sequence).

The genes are TRBV7-3 and TRBJ2-3; maybe TRBD2 (7 bases). This CDR3 comprises 17 residues. V lost 1 base and J 3 bases, leaving 17 bases between the germline ends. Germline CDR1 SGHTA, CDR2 FQGTGA. The CDR3 is CASSLIGGPGVTDTQYF. As DNA, the CDR3 is TGTGCCAGCAGCTTAATCGGGGGGCCTGGGGTAACAGATACGCAGTATTTT.

The chain uses TRBV30 and TRBJ1-1; possible D gene TRBD1, 6 bases. This CDR3 contains 14 residues. Germline CDR1 is GTSNPN and CDR2 is SVGIG (reference sequence). Trimming took 4 bases from V and 1 from J, leaving 13 bases between them. The CDR3 nucleotides read TGTGCCTGGACGAGGGGGTTCCCGAACACTGAAGCTTTCTTT. It translates to CAWTRGFPNTEAFF.

The J gene is TRBJ1-5, the V gene TRBV7-2; 10 bases match TRBD1. The ends lost 5 bases at V and 7 bases at J; junction bases unmatched: 14. The CDR3 runs 17 residues. The V gene's germline CDR1 is SGHTA and CDR2 FQGNSA. CDR3 nucleotides: TGTGCCAGCAGCCGACCAGCGGGGACAGGGGCCTTCCAGCCCCAGCATTTT. Amino acids: CASSRPAGTGAFQPQHF.